The next 20 T cell receptor beta chains were all read from a single sample in a study of cytotoxic CD8 clonotypes in ibrutinib-treated CLL (dated by TCRdb to 2020 to 2022). Libraries were constructed by the immunoSEQ multiplex PCR assay. Not all clones reach the TCRdb copy of this immuneACCESS table, which keeps in-frame sequences only. Checked studies attribute under half of the gap to unresolved V genes and leave the rest unexplained. The sample table contains approximately 330,000 clones; only one count was recorded for 80% of them. The ten most abundant clones make up 5% to 7% of the sample. The sequences come from PBMCs, collected before ibrutinib treatment. Every receptor here comes from a human donor with chronic lymphocytic leukemia.

V gene TRBV9 combines with J gene TRBJ2-7, with 7 bases fitting TRBD2. The CDR3 length is 15 residues. V shed 0 bases, J shed 3 bases, and the junction held 6 bases outside the gene matches. Germline CDR1 and CDR2: SGDLS and YYNGEE. CDR3 residues: CASSVAASGYYEQYF. CDR3 sequence (DNA): TGTGCCAGCAGCGTAGCTGCTAGCGGCTACTACGAGCAGTACTTC.

The chain recombines TRBV9 with TRBJ1-4, with D possibly matching TRBD1 (6 bases). Germline V lookup: CDR1 SGDLS, CDR2 YYNGEE. The length of the CDR3 is 15 residues. The V end was cut by 4 bases, the J end by 7 bases, with 17 bases between. The CDR3 spells CASSPTTGLGEKLFF. DNA for the CDR3: TGTGCCAGCAGCCCAACCACAGGGCTGGGTGAAAAACTGTTTTTT.

This chain links TRBV7-2 with TRBJ1-1; no firm D call. Trimming removed 4 bases from V and 3 bases from J, with 6 bases in between. This CDR3 is built from 12 residues. Germline V gene lookup returns CDR1 SGHTA and CDR2 FQGNSA. The DNA of the CDR3 is TGTGCCAGCAGCTCCTCAGACACTGAAGCTTTCTTT. Amino acids: CASSSSDTEAFF.

This clone was counted between two and nine times. The chain links TRBV30 to TRBJ1-2, with D unresolved. V gave up 2 bases and J gave up 8 bases, with 6 bases separating them. Germline V gene lookup returns CDR1 GTSNPN and CDR2 SVGIG (reference sequence). The CDR3 runs to 10 residues. The CDR3 sequence is CAWSLTGYTF. CDR3 sequence (DNA): TGTGCCTGGAGTCTGACAGGCTACACCTTC.

The chain has TRBV30 and TRBJ1-5, with D possibly being TRBD1 (5 bases). Trimming pared 1 base from V and 3 bases from J, leaving 10 bases between. This CDR3 spans 14 amino acids. Germline V lookup: CDR1 GTSNPN, CDR2 SVGIG (reference sequence). CDR3 sequence (DNA): TGTGCCTGGAGTGCCGGGGCCCTCAATCAGCCCCAGCATTTT. As protein: CAWSAGALNQPQHF.

V and J are TRBV15 and TRBJ1-1, with D hard to call. Trimming shortened V by 0 bases and J by 11 bases, and 13 bases separated the two germline ends. Germline CDR1 is LNHNV and CDR2 is YYDKDF (reference sequence). The CDR3 loop spans 13 amino acids. CDR3 nucleotides: TGTGCCACCAGCAGAGATTTGGGGTCTGGTGCTTTCTTT. Protein: CATSRDLGSGAFF.

The rearrangement links TRBV28 to TRBJ2-7; maybe TRBD2 (5 bases). Germline-derived CDR1 and CDR2 are MDHEN and SYDVKM. Trimming left V 2 bases short and J 7 bases short, with 24 bases between. This CDR3 comprises 17 residues. The CDR3 region has the DNA TGTGCCAGCAGTTTAGCGAAAGGGCGGGCCCTCACTCGGGAGCAGTACTTC. Protein: CASSLAKGRALTREQYF.

J is TRBJ2-7 and V is TRBV2; D is undetermined. The CDR3 covers 14 residues. The V gene's germline CDR1 is SNHLY and CDR2 FYNNEI. Trimming left V 3 bases short and J 0 bases short, with 9 bases between. The CDR3 region has the DNA TGTGCCAGCAGTGATACGTCAGTCTCCTACGAGCAGTACTTC. Encoded protein: CASSDTSVSYEQYF.

The rearrangement joins TRBV9 to TRBJ2-3; the D is unclear. V was cut by 0 bases and J by 0 bases, with 17 bases left in between. CDR1 is SGDLS, CDR2 YYNGEE, per germline. The CDR3 runs 18 residues. The CDR3 DNA follows: TGTGCCAGCAGCGTAGAGGTGCCGAGCTACGCTAGCACAGATACGCAGTATTTT. This gives the protein CASSVEVPSYASTDTQYF.

The J gene is TRBJ2-7, the V gene TRBV7-2; TRBD1 or TRBD2 may be the D gene (6 bases each). The germline V gene encodes CDR1 SGHTA and CDR2 FQGNSA. CDR3 size: 15 residues. V lost 1 base and J 5 bases, leaving 15 bases between the germline ends. CDR3 bases: TGTGCCAGCAGCTTAGGATGGGGGGCAGAGAACGAGCAGTACTTC. This codes for CASSLGWGAENEQYF.

This clone is a singleton in its sample. The chain carries TRBV21-1 and TRBJ2-5; the table names TRBD2, a call not compared with the DNA. TRBV21-1 is a recognized pseudogene. The CDR3 has 17 amino acids. In DNA, the CDR3 is TGTGCCAGCAGCAAAGTATGGGCGGGAGGGCCCGAAGAGACCCAGTACTTC. Protein product: CASSKVWAGGPEETQYF.

The chain carries TRBV5-4 and TRBJ2-7, with 8 bases identical to TRBD1. V shed 0 bases and J 5 bases; nucleotides not matched to a gene: 4. The CDR3 contains 14 residues. CDR1 SGHNT and CDR2 YYREEE come from the germline V gene (reference sequence). CDR3 loop: CASSLGQGINEQYF. DNA of the CDR3: TGTGCCAGCAGCTTGGGACAGGGGATAAACGAGCAGTACTTC.

CDR3 in DNA: TGCAGCGTTGGGCGGACCACCTACGAGCAGTACTTC. Protein: CSVGRTTYEQYF. The V call is TRBV29-1, the J call TRBJ2-7; D ambiguous. This CDR3 spans 12 amino acids. CDR1 and CDR2 (germline): SQVTM, ANQGSEA. The V end lost 4 bases, the J end lost 2 bases, and 9 bases lay between the germline ends.

The rearrangement uses TRBV27 and TRBJ2-7, with D unclear. With 6 bases removed from V and 0 bases from J, the gap between germline ends came to 18 bases. Germline V gene data show CDR1 as MNHEY and CDR2 as SMNVEV (reference sequence). The CDR3 sequence is 16 residues long. Written as DNA, the CDR3 is TGTGCCAGCAGCCAAATGGACGGGTTAAGCTCCTACGAGCAGTACTTC. This sequence encodes CASSQMDGLSSYEQYF.

The rearrangement joins TRBV28 to TRBJ1-5; D is ambiguous. The germline CDR1 and CDR2 sequences are MDHEN and SYDVKM. The CDR3 length is 14 residues. V was pared by 4 bases and J by 2 bases, with 9 bases between. The CDR3 region has the DNA TGTGCCAGCAGTTCTTCCTTGGGCAATCAGCCCCAGCATTTT. Translated: CASSSSLGNQPQHF.

In this sample, this clone turned up once. The chain employs TRBV7-9 and TRBJ2-3; D remains ambiguous. Trimming pared 2 bases from V and 0 bases from J, leaving 9 bases between. This CDR3 is built from 15 residues. In germline, CDR1 is SEHNR, CDR2 FQNEAQ (reference sequence). CDR3 DNA sequence: TGTGCCAGCAGCTTAACTGGACCAAGCACAGATACGCAGTATTTT. Its protein is CASSLTGPSTDTQYF.

This clone came up a few times. The gene calls are TRBV7-2 and TRBJ1-2, with D unclear. The CDR3 contains 13 residues. Looked up from germline, CDR1 is SGHTA and CDR2 is FQGNSA. V was shortened by 5 bases and J by 2 bases, with 9 bases between the two germline ends. CDR3 sequence: CASSPQNNYGYTF. As DNA, the CDR3 is TGTGCCAGCAGCCCCCAGAACAACTATGGCTACACCTTC.

This rearrangement joins TRBV9 to TRBJ2-5; D remains unclear. Germline V gives CDR1 SGDLS, CDR2 YYNGEE. The CDR3 spans 12 residues. V gave up 3 bases and J gave up 8 bases, with 11 bases separating them. CDR3 loop: CASSANERTQYF. The CDR3 bases are TGTGCCAGCAGCGCCAACGAGAGAACCCAGTACTTC.

The V and J genes are TRBV28 and TRBJ1-2, with 10 bases identical to TRBD1. CDR3 length equals 15 residues. Germline lookup yields CDR1 MDHEN and CDR2 SYDVKM. V shed 6 bases and J 7 bases; nucleotides not matched to a gene: 11. The CDR3 spells CASRPKTGGASGYTF. The CDR3 region has the DNA TGTGCCAGCAGACCAAAGACAGGGGGCGCTAGTGGCTACACCTTC.

The J gene is TRBJ2-5, the V gene TRBV28, with a tentative D call TRBD2 (6 bases). The germline V gene encodes CDR1 MDHEN and CDR2 SYDVKM. The CDR3 is 13 amino acids. V was pared by 9 bases and J by 5 bases, with 16 bases between. The DNA of the CDR3 is TGTGCCAGTACGGAACCGGCGGGGGAGACCCAGTACTTC. This encodes CASTEPAGETQYF.